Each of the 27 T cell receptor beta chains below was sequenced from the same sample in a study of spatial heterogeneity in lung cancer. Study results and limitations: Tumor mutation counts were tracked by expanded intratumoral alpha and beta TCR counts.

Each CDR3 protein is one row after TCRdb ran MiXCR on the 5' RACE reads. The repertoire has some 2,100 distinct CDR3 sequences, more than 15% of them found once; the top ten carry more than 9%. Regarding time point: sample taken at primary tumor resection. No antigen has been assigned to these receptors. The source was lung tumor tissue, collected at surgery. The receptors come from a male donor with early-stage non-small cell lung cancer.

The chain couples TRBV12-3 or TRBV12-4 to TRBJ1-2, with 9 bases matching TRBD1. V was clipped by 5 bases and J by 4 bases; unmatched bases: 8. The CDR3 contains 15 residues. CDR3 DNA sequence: TGTGCCAGCAGTGCCGGGACAGGGTCAGGCTATGGCTACACCTTC. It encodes CASSAGTGSGYGYTF.

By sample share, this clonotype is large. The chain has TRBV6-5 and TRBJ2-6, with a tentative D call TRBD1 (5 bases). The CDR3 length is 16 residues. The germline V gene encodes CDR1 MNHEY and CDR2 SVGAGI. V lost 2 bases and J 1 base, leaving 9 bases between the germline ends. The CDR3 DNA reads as TGTGCCAGCAGTTACCAGGGTCTGTCTGGGGCCAACGTCCTGACTTTC. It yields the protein CASSYQGLSGANVLTF.

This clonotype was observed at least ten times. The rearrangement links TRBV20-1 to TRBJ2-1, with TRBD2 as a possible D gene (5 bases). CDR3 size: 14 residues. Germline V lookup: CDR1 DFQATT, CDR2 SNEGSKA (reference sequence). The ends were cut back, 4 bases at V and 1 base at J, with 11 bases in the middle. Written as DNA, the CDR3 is TGCAGTGCTACGTCCTGGAGGTCCTACAATGAGCAGTTCTTC. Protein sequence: CSATSWRSYNEQFF.

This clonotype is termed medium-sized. The DNA for the CDR3 is TGTGCCTGGAGCCCGGCGTGGACGGGGGGTGAGCAGTTCTTC. It codes for CAWSPAWTGGEQFF. This chain uses TRBV30 with TRBJ2-1; TRBD2 matches 7 bases. The CDR3 sequence is 14 residues long. Germline assignment: CDR1 GTSNPN and CDR2 SVGIG (reference sequence). V shed 3 bases, J shed 9 bases, and the junction held 11 bases outside the gene matches.

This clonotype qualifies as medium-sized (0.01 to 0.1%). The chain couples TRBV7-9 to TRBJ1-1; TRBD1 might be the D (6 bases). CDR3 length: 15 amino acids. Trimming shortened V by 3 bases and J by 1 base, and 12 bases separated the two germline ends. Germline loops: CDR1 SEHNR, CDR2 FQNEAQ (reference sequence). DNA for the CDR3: TGTGCCAGCAGCTTTTGGGGGCTCACGAACACTGAAGCTTTCTTT. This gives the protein CASSFWGLTNTEAFF.

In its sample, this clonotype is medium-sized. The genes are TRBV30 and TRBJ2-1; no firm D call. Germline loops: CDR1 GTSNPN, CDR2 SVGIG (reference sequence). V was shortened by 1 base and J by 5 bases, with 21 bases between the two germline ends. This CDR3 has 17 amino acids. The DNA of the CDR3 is TGTGCCTGGAGTGCCCCTCCGGTCTCCAGAAACCACAATGAGCAGTTCTTC. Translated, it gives CAWSAPPVSRNHNEQFF.

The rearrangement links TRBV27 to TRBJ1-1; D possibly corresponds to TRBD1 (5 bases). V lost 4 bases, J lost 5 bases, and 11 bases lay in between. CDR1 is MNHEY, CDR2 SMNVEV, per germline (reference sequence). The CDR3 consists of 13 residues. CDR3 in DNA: TGTGCCAGCAGTTGGGGGGTTGAGACTGAAGCTTTCTTT. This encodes CASSWGVETEAFF.

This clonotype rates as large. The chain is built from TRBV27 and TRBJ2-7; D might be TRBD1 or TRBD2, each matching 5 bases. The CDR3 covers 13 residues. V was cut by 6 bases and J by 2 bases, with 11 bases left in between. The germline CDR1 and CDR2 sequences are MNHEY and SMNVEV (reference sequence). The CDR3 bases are TGTGCCAGCAGGGGACGTCTCACCTACGAGCAGTACTTC. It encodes CASRGRLTYEQYF.

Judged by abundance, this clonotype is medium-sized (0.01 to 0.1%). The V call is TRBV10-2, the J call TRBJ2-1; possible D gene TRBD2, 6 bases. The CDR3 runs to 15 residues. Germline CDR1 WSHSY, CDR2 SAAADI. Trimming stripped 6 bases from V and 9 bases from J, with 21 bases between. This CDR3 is CASSLTGTGLGEQFF. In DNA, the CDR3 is TGCGCCAGCAGCCTGACCGGGACTGGACTCGGTGAGCAGTTCTTC.

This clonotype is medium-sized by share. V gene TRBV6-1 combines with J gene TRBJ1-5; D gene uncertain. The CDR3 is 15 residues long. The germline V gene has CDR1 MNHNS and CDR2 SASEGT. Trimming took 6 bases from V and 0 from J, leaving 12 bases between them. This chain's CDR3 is CASRLGGDSNQPQHF. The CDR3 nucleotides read TGTGCCAGCAGATTGGGAGGAGATAGCAATCAGCCCCAGCATTTT.

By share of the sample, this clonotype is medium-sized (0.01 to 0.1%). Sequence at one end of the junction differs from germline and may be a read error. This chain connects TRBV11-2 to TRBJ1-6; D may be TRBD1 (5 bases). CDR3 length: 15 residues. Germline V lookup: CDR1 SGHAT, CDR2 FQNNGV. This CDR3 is CASSLDSPRNSPLHF. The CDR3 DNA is TGTGCCAGCAGCCTAGACAGCCCCCGAAATTCACCCCTCCACTTT.

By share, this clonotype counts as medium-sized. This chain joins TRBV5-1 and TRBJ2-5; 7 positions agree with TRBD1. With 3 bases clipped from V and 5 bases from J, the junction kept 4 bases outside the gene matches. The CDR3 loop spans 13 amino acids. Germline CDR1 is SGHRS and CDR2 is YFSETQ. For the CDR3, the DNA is TGCGCCAGCAGCTGGGACAGTTGGGAGACCCAGTACTTC. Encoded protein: CASSWDSWETQYF.

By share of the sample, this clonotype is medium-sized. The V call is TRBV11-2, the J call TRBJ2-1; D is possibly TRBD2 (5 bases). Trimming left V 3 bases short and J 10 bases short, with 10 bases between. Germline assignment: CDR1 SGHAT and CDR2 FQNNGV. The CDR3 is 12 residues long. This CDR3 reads CASSFGGSEQFF. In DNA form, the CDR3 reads TGTGCCAGCAGCTTCGGCGGGTCAGAGCAGTTCTTC.

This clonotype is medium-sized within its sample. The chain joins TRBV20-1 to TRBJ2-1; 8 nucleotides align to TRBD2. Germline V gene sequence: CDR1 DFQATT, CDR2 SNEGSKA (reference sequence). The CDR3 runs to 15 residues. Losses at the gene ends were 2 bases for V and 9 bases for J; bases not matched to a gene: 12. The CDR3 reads CSARLGLAGRGEQFF. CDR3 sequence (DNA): TGCAGTGCTAGACTAGGCTTAGCGGGAAGGGGTGAGCAGTTCTTC.

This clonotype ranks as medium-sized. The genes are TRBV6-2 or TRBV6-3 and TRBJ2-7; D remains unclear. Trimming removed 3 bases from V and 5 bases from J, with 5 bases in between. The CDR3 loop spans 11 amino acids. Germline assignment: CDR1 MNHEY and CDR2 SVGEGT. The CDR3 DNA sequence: TGTGCCAGCAGTTATCAGGACGAGCAGTACTTC. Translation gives CASSYQDEQYF.

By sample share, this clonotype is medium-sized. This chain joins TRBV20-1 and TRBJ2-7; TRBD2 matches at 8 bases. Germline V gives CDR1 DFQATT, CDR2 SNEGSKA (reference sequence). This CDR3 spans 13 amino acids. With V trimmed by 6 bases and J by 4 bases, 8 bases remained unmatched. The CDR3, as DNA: TGCAGTGCCGGAGTGGGACTAGGTTACGAGCAGTACTTC. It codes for CSAGVGLGYEQYF.

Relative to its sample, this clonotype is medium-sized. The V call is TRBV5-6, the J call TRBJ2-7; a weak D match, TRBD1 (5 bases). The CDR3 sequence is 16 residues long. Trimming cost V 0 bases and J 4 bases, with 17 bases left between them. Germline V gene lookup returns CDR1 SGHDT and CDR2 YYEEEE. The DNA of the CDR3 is TGTGCCAGCAGCTTGGTTAGGGGCGACTGGGCGTACGAGCAGTACTTC. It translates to CASSLVRGDWAYEQYF.

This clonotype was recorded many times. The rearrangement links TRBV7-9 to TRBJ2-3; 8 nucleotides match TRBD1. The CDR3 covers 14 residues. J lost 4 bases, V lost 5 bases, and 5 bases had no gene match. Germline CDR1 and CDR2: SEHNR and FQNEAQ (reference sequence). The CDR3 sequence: CASSLTGAPDTQYF. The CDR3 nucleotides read TGTGCCAGCAGCCTGACAGGGGCGCCAGATACGCAGTATTTT.

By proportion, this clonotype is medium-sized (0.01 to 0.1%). The CDR3 loop is CASSLGPSGGYNEQFF. In DNA form, the CDR3 reads TGTGCCAGCAGCTTAGGTCCTAGCGGAGGATACAATGAGCAGTTCTTC. The chain recombines TRBV7-3 with TRBJ2-1, with 7 nucleotides matching TRBD2. From germline, CDR1 is SGHTA and CDR2 FQGTGA. The V segment lost 2 bases and the J segment 4 bases; nucleotides outside the gene matches: 8. CDR3 length: 16 residues.

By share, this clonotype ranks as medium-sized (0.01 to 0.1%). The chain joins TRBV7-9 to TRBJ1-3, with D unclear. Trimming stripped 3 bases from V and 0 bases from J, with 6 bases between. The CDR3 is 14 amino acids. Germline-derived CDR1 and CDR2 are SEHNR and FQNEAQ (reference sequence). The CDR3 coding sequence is TGTGCCAGCAGCTTGCCATTCTCTGGAAACACCATATATTTT. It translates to CASSLPFSGNTIYF.

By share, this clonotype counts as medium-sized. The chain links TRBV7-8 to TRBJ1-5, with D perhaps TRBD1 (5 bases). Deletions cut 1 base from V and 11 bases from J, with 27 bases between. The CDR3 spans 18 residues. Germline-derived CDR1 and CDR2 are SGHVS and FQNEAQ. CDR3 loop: CASSLGLASGTSTPSQHF. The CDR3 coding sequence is TGTGCCAGCAGCTTAGGCCTCGCCTCCGGGACCAGCACCCCATCCCAGCATTTT. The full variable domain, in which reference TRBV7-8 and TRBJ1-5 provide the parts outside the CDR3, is GAGVSQSPRYKVAKRGQDVALRCDPISGHVSLFWYQQALGQGPEFLTYFQNEAQLDKSGLPSDRFFAERPEGSVSTLKIQRTQQEDSAVYLCASSLGLASGTSTPSQHFGDGTRLSIL.

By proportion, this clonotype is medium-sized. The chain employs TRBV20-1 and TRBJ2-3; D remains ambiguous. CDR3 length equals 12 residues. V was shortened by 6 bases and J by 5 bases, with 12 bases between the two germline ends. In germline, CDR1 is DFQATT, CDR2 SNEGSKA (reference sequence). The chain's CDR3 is CSALLYEDTQYF. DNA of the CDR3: TGCAGTGCACTCCTTTACGAAGATACGCAGTATTTT.

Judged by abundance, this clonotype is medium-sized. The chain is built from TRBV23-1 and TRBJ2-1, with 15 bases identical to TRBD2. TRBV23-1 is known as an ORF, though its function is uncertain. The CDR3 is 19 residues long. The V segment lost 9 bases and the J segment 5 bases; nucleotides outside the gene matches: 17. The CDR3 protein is CASPGTSGRPRPHHNEQFF. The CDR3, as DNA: TGCGCCAGTCCCGGGACTAGCGGGAGGCCTAGACCCCACCACAATGAGCAGTTCTTC.

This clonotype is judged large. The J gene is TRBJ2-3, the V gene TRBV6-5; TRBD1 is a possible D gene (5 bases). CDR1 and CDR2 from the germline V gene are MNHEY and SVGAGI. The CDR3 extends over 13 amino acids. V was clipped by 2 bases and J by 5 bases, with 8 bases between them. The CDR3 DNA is TGTGCCAGCAGTTACGGGGCGTTAGATACGCAGTATTTT. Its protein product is CASSYGALDTQYF.

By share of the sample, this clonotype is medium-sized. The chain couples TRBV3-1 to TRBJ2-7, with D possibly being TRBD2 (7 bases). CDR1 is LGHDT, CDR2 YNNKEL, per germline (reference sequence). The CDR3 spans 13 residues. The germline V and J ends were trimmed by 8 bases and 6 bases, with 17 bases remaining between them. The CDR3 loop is CASHSEGGGEQYF. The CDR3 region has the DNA TGTGCCAGCCACTCTGAGGGAGGGGGCGAGCAGTACTTC.

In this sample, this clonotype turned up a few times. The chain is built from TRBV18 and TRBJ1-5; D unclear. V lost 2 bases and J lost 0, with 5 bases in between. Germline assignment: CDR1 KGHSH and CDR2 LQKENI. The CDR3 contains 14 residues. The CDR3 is CASSPGFSNQPQHF. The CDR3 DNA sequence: TGTGCCAGCTCACCAGGATTTAGCAATCAGCCCCAGCATTTT.

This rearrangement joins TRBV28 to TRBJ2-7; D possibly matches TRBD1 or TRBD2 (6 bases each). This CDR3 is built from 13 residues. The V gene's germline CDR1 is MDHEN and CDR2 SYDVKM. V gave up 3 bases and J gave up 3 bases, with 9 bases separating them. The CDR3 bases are TGTGCCAGCAGTTTGGGGGGCAGCTACGAGCAGTACTTC. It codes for CASSLGGSYEQYF.